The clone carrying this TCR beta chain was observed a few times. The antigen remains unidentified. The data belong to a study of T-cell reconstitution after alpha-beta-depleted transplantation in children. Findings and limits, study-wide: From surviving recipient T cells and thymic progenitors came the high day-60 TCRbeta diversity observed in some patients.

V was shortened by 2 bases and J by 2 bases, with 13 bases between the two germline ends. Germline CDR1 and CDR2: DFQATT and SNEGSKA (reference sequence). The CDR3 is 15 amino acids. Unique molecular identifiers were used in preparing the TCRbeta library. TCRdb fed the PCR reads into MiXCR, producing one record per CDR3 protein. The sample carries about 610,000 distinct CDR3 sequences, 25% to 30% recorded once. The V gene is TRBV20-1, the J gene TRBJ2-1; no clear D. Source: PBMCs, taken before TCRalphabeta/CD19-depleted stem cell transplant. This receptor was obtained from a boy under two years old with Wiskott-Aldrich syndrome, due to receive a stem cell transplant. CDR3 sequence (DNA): TGCAGTGCTAGACGGAACTCGCCGGCCTACAATGAGCAGTTCTTC. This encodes CSARRNSPAYNEQFF.